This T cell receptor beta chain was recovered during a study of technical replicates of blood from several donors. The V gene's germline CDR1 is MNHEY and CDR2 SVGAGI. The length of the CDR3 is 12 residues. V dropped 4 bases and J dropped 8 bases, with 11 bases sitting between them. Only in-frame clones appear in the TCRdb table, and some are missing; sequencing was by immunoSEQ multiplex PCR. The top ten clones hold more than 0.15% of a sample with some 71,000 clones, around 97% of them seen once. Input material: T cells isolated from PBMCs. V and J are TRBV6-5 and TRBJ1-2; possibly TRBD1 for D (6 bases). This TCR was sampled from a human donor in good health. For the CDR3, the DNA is TGTGCCAGCAGTTCACAGGGCGGAGGCTACACCTTC. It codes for CASSSQGGGYTF.